This TCR beta chain appears in the sequencing data of a study of cytomegalovirus exposure and HLA in healthy donors. Findings and caveats of the study: Most TCR beta V segments were productive about 87% or about 30% of the time in an earlier analysis. Three CMV-associated chains were confirmed in vitro to be specific for CMV antigens. Rarity characterized most TCR sequences, yet some public TCRs appeared in many donors. A later analysis reportedly found fewer N-insertions in an Asian-associated ancestry cluster than the roughly 730-donor mean.

This CDR3 contains 18 residues. The germline gives CDR1 SGHRS, CDR2 YFSETQ. V shed 0 bases and J 4 bases; nucleotides not matched to a gene: 5. Notes on this clone: Its antigen is currently unknown.

PCR amplification relied on 60 Vbeta primers (plus 13 Jbeta primers). Using immunoSEQ multiplex PCR, the repertoire was profiled, and TCRdb retains in-frame clones only, with some absent. Found here are some 150,000 clones, 70% to 90% of them singletons; the top ten hold about 0.85%. The sample taken for sequencing was PBMCs. The gene calls are TRBV5-1 and TRBJ2-1; TRBD2 aligns across 15 bases. The sequence came from a woman under 40 in good health and CMV-seronegative. In DNA, the CDR3 is TGCGCCAGCAGCTTGGCCGGGACTAGCGGGGGGAATTACAATGAGCAGTTCTTC. Residues: CASSLAGTSGGNYNEQFF.